This is a list of T cell receptor beta chains from one sample in a study of cytomegalovirus exposure and HLA in healthy donors. Generated by immunoSEQ multiplex PCR, the TCRdb table keeps only in-frame clones and is missing some. Of around 220,000 clones listed, around 85% were seen once; the top ten hold approximately 0.22%. Sequencing input: PBMCs. Receptors were obtained from a girl aged 2 to 9 in good health and CMV-seronegative. CDR3s include the opening cysteine and the closing phenylalanine or tryptophan. Each record gives: V gene, clone size, J gene, D gene, CDR3 DNA, CDR3 protein. The D gene is left open where the match is weak. Clone sizes are given selectively: once, few, many, or a class where the clone is expanded.

>TRBV19|-|TRBJ2-7|TRBD1
TGTGCCAGTAGTAGGATTGGACAGGGGGGCTACGAGCAGTACTTC
CASSRIGQGGYEQYF
>TRBV5-6|-|TRBJ2-7|-
TGTGCCAGCAGCTTGGGACAAACGACTACCTACGAGCAGTACTTC
CASSLGQTTTYEQYF
>TRBV5-1|-|TRBJ1-1|-
TGCGCCAGCAGCCTAACCTTGACAGGGAACACTGAAGCTTTCTTT
CASSLTLTGNTEAFF
>TRBV6-1|-|TRBJ1-1|TRBD1
TGTGCCAGCAGTGAGTCGGGACAGGAAGCTTTCTTT
CASSESGQEAFF
>TRBV7-3|-|TRBJ2-3|-
TGTGCCAGCAGCTTAACCGGCACAGATACGCAGTATTTT
CASSLTGTDTQYF
>TRBV19|-|TRBJ1-1|-
TGTGCCAGTTCCACCTGGGGGGTCACTGAAGCTTTCTTT
CASSTWGVTEAFF
>TRBV28|-|TRBJ2-7|TRBD2
TGTGCCAGTGCCGCCCCCGGGACTACCTTTTACGAGCAGTACTTC
CASAAPGTTFYEQYF
>TRBV7-9|-|TRBJ2-1|-
TGTGCCAGCAGCTTCCCCCGGAAAACAGAGAGCTCCTACAATGAGCAGTTCTTC
CASSFPRKTESSYNEQFF
>TRBV7-9|-|TRBJ2-7|-
TGTGCCAGCAGCTCCTTCTCCTACGAGCAGTACTTC
CASSSFSYEQYF
>TRBV7-7|-|TRBJ2-7|-
TGTGCCAGCAGCTTATCGACAGGAGACTACGAGCAGTACTTC
CASSLSTGDYEQYF
>TRBV5-1|-|TRBJ1-2|-
TGCGCCAGCAGCTTGGGACAGGCCTTATATGGCTACACCTTC
CASSLGQALYGYTF
>TRBV4-1|-|TRBJ1-2|TRBD1
TGCGCCAGCAGCCACCGACAGGGGTGGGACTATGGCTACACCTTC
CASSHRQGWDYGYTF
>TRBV5-1|few|TRBJ2-3|TRBD2
TGCGCCAGCAGCTTGAGTACCCTAGCGGGGAGCACAGATACGCAGTATTTT
CASSLSTLAGSTDTQYF
>TRBV10-2|few|TRBJ1-3|TRBD1
TGCGCCAGCAGAGATACAGGGGAAACGTTAGAAAGAAACACCATATATTTT
CASRDTGETLERNTIYF
>TRBV18|-|TRBJ2-3|TRBD1
TGTGCCAGCTCACCACGCCCAGGGGGATGGATCACAGATACGCAGTATTTT
CASSPRPGGWITDTQYF
>TRBV19|once|TRBJ2-4|-
TGTGCCAGTAGTATTGGGTCTCCCGGGGACATTCAGTACTTC
CASSIGSPGDIQYF
>TRBV18|-|TRBJ1-1|TRBD1
TGTGCCAGCACACGGACAGGGGTGAACACTGAAGCTTTCTTT
CASTRTGVNTEAFF
>TRBV6-5|-|TRBJ1-2|-
TGTGCCAGCAGTTACGCAACAGGGAACTATGGCTACACCTTC
CASSYATGNYGYTF
>TRBV7-3|-|TRBJ2-3|TRBD2
TGTGCCAGCAGCGAGCGGGGGGGCGGGCGTACGCAGTATTTT
CASSERGGGRTQYF
>TRBV7-2|few|TRBJ1-6|-
TGTGCCAGCAGCTTACGTTCGAGCTCCTATAATTCACCCCTCCACTTT
CASSLRSSSYNSPLHF
>TRBV18|-|TRBJ2-2|TRBD2
TGTGCCAGCTCACCAACTAGCGGGAGGGCGAACACCGGGGAGCTGTTTTTT
CASSPTSGRANTGELFF
>TRBV2|-|TRBJ2-7|-
TGTGCCAGCAGTGGGACAACCTACGAGCAGTACTTC
CASSGTTYEQYF
>TRBV2|-|TRBJ1-1|TRBD1
TGTGCCAGCAGGGGACAGATCCAGTCTGAAGCTTTCTTT
CASRGQIQSEAFF
>TRBV9|-|TRBJ1-3|-
TGTGCCAGCAGCGTAGGTCTGCCGGGGGAGGGGAACACCATATATTTT
CASSVGLPGEGNTIYF
>TRBV7-9|-|TRBJ1-2|TRBD1
TGTGCCAGCAGCTTACCTGGACAGGGGGAAGAGGATGGCTACACCTTC
CASSLPGQGEEDGYTF
>TRBV29-1|-|TRBJ1-1|-
TGCAGCGTTGCCGGACAGACCATGAACACTGAAGCTTTCTTT
CSVAGQTMNTEAFF
>TRBV29-1|-|TRBJ1-1|TRBD1
TGCAGCGTGTGGACAGGGGGTTCTGAAGCTTTCTTT
CSVWTGGSEAFF
>TRBV7-6|-|TRBJ1-6|-
TGTGCCAGCAGCTTAGGGACACCCTATAATTCACCCCTCCACTTT
CASSLGTPYNSPLHF
>TRBV5-1|-|TRBJ2-4|TRBD1
TGCGCCAGCAGCTTGGGGGGACAGGTAGCCAAAAACATTCAGTACTTC
CASSLGGQVAKNIQYF
>TRBV29-1|-|TRBJ1-1|-
TGCAGCGCCGGACAGCTCATGAACACTGAAGCTTTCTTT
CSAGQLMNTEAFF
>TRBV28|-|TRBJ1-2|TRBD1
TGTGCCAGCAGTTCGGGACAGGGAGGCTATGGCTACACCTTC
CASSSGQGGYGYTF
>TRBV10-3|few|TRBJ1-4|-
TGTGCCATCAGTGAGTGGGGCGAAAAACTGTTTTTT
CAISEWGEKLFF
>TRBV5-8|-|TRBJ2-7|TRBD1
TGTGCCAGCAGCCTAGTCGAGGGGGCCGAGCAGTACTTC
CASSLVEGAEQYF
>TRBV14|-|TRBJ2-5|-
TGTGCCAGCAGCCAAGTCGTGTCCGTTAAAGAGACCCAGTACTTC
CASSQVVSVKETQYF
>TRBV4-1|few|TRBJ2-1|TRBD1
TGCGCCAGCAAAGGGGGCGACGCAGCCTCCTACAATGAGCAGTTCTTC
CASKGGDAASYNEQFF
>TRBV5-1|few|TRBJ1-1|TRBD1
TGCGCCAGCAGTTTCGGGGCAGGGGGCGATGGGTCTGAAGCTTTCTTT
CASSFGAGGDGSEAFF
>TRBV30|-|TRBJ2-1|TRBD2
TGTGCCTGGAGAGGTTTAGCGGGCGTCAATGAGCAGTTCTTC
CAWRGLAGVNEQFF
>TRBV5-4|-|TRBJ2-5|-
TGTGCCAGCAGGCGAGCCACAGAAGAGACCCAGTACTTC
CASRRATEETQYF
>TRBV6-1|-|TRBJ2-7|TRBD2
TGTGCCAGCACGGCTAGCGGGTCCTACGAGCAGTACTTC
CASTASGSYEQYF
>TRBV7-6|-|TRBJ2-7|TRBD2
TGTGCCAGCAGCTTGAGCGGGAGGGCGTACGAGCAGTACTTC
CASSLSGRAYEQYF
>TRBV19|-|TRBJ2-7|TRBD2
TGTGCCAGTAGAGCCTCTGCAACACTAGCGGGAGCCCATCGGACCTACGAGCAGTACTTC
CASRASATLAGAHRTYEQYF
>TRBV2|-|TRBJ2-6|-
TGTGCCAGCAGTCTCTCTGGGGCCAACGTCCTGACTTTC
CASSLSGANVLTF
>TRBV19|-|TRBJ1-2|TRBD1
TGTGCCAGTAGCCCAGGGGGACAAAAATATGGCTACACCTTC
CASSPGGQKYGYTF
>TRBV2|-|TRBJ1-6|-
TGTGCCAGCGGATGGCGGACATCCGGCTCACCCCTCCACTTT
CASGWRTSGSPLHF
>TRBV25-1|-|TRBJ1-3|TRBD1
TGTGCCAGCAGTGGGACAGGGGGGGCCACCATATATTTT
CASSGTGGATIYF
>TRBV30|-|TRBJ2-1|TRBD2
TGTGCCTGGAGTTCACTAGCGGGCTGGCAGTTCTTC
CAWSSLAGWQFF
>TRBV6-5|-|TRBJ1-4|TRBD1
TGTGCCAGCAGTTACTCGACAGGGGGGGGAGAAAAACTGTTTTTT
CASSYSTGGGEKLFF
>TRBV5-4|-|TRBJ2-5|TRBD2
TGTGCCAGCAGCCTCGGGGGGGGGATAAGGGAGACCCAGTACTTC
CASSLGGGIRETQYF
>TRBV6-5|-|TRBJ1-3|TRBD1
TGTGCCAGTAAACAGGGGGCCCTCAGTGGAAACACCATATATTTT
CASKQGALSGNTIYF
>TRBV23-1|-|TRBJ1-4|TRBD1
TGCGCCAGCATATACCGGGACAGGGGTTCTAATGAAAAACTGTTTTTT
CASIYRDRGSNEKLFF
>TRBV27|-|TRBJ1-2|-
TGTGCCAGCAGTTTAAGTGAGAACTATGGCTACACCTTC
CASSLSENYGYTF
>TRBV11-2|-|TRBJ1-1|-
TGTGCCAGCAGCTTAGGTCAGGTCACTGAAGCTTTCTTT
CASSLGQVTEAFF